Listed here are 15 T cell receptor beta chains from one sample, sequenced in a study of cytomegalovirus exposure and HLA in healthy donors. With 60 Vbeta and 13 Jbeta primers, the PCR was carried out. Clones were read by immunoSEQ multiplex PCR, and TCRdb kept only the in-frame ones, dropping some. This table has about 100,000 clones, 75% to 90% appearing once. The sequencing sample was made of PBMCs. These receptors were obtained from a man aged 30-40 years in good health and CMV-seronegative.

As DNA, the CDR3 is TGTGCCAGCAGTTTATATGGGGACTTCTACGAGCAGTACTTC. Translating it yields CASSLYGDFYEQYF. The gene calls are TRBV27 and TRBJ2-7; maybe TRBD2 (6 bases). Germline lookup yields CDR1 MNHEY and CDR2 SMNVEV (reference sequence). This CDR3 region has 14 residues. V was shortened by 1 base and J by 3 bases, with 10 bases between the two germline ends.

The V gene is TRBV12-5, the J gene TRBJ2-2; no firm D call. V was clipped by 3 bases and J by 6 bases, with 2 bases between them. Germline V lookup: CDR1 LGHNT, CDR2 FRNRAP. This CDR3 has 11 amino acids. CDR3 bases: TGTGCTAGTGGTTTCTCCGGGGAGCTGTTTTTT. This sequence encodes CASGFSGELFF.

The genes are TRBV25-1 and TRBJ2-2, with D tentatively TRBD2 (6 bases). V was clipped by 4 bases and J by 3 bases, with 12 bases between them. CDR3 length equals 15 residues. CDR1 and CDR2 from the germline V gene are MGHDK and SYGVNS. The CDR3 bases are TGTGCCAGCAGTGGGGCGGGGACCTACACCGGGGAGCTGTTTTTT. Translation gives CASSGAGTYTGELFF.

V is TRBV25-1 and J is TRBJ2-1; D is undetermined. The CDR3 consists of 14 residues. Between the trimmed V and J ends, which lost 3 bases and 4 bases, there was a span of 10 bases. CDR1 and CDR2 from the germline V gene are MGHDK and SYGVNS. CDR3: CASSDPRQYNEQFF. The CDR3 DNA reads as TGTGCCAGCAGTGACCCCCGACAATACAATGAGCAGTTCTTC.

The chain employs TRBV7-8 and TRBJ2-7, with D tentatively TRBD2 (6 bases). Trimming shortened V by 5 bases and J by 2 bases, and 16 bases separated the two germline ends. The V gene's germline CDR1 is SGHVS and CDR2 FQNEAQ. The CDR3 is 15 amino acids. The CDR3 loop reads CASSPVVEGTYEQYF. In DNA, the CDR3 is TGTGCCAGCAGCCCCGTCGTGGAGGGAACCTACGAGCAGTACTTC. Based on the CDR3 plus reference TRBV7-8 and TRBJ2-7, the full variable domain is GAGVSQSPRYKVAKRGQDVALRCDPISGHVSLFWYQQALGQGPEFLTYFQNEAQLDKSGLPSDRFFAERPEGSVSTLKIQRTQQEDSAVYLCASSPVVEGTYEQYFGPGTRLTVT.

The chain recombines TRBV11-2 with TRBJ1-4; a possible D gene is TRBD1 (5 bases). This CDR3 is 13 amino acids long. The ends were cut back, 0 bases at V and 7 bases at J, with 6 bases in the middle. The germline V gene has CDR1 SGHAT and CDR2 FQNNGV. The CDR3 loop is CASSLDRVEKLFF. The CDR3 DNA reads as TGTGCCAGCAGCTTAGACAGGGTTGAAAAACTGTTTTTT.

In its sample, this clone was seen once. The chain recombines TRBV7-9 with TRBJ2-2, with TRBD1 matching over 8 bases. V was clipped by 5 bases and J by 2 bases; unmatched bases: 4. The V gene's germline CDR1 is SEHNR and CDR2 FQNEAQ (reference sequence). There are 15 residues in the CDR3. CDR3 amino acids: CASSLRGPNTGELFF. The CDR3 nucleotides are TGTGCCAGCAGCCTCAGGGGGCCAAACACCGGGGAGCTGTTTTTT.

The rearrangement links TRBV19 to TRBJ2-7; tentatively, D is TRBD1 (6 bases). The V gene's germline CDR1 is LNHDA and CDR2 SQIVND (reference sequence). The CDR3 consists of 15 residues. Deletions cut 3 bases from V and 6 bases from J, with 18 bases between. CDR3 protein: CASSIFGQNLVEQYF. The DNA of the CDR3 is TGTGCCAGTAGTATCTTCGGACAGAATCTCGTCGAGCAGTACTTC. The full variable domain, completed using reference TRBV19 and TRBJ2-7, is DGGITQSPKYLFRKEGQNVTLSCEQNLNHDAMYWYRQDPGQGLRLIYYSQIVNDFQKGDIAEGYSVSREKKESFPLTVTSAQKNPTAFYLCASSIFGQNLVEQYFGPGTRLTVT.

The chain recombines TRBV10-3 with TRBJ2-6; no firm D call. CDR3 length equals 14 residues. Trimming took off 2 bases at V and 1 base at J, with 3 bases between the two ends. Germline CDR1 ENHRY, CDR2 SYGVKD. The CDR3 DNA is TGTGCCATCAGTGAGGAGTCTGGGGCCAACGTCCTGACTTTC. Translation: CAISEESGANVLTF.

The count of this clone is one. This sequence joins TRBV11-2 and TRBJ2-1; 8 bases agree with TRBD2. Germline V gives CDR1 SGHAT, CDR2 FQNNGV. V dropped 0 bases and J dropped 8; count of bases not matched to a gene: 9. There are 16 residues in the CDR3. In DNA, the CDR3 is TGTGCCAGCAGCTTAGATCTGAGCGGGGGCTTCTATGAGCAGTTCTTC. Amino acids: CASSLDLSGGFYEQFF.

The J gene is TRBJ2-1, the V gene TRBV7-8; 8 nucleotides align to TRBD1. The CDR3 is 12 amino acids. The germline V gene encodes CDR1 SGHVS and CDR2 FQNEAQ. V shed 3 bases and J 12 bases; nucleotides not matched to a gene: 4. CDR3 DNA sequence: TGTGCCAGCAGCTTCCGGACAGGGTGGCAGTTCTTC. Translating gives CASSFRTGWQFF.

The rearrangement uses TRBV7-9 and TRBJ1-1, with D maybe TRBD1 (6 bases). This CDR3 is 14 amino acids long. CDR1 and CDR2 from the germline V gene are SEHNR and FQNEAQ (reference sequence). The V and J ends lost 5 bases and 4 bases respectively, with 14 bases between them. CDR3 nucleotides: TGTGCCAGCAGCGCCCAGACAGGATCCACTGAAGCTTTCTTT. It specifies CASSAQTGSTEAFF.

This CDR3 is CASSPLSGGVGTDTQYF. The CDR3 DNA is TGTGCCAGCAGCCCCCTTAGCGGGGGGGTGGGAACAGATACGCAGTATTTT. This chain connects TRBV7-3 to TRBJ2-3; 11 bases are a match to TRBD2. V shed 5 bases, J shed 3 bases, and the junction held 10 bases outside the gene matches. The V gene's germline CDR1 is SGHTA and CDR2 FQGTGA. This CDR3 spans 17 amino acids.

DNA for the CDR3: TGTGCCAGCAGTTACTCAACAGGGGAGGTGAACAATGAGCAGTTCTTC. This sequence encodes CASSYSTGEVNNEQFF. V usage is TRBV6-5 and J usage is TRBJ2-1, with a weak D call TRBD1 (7 bases). This CDR3 is built from 16 residues. CDR1 and CDR2 from the germline V gene are MNHEY and SVGAGI. Trimming cost V 0 bases and J 5 bases, with 14 bases left between them.

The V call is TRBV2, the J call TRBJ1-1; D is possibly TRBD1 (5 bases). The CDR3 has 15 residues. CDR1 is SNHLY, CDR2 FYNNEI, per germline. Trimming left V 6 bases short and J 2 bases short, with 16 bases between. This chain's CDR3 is CASREVNGGNTEAFF. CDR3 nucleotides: TGTGCCAGCAGGGAGGTTAACGGGGGTAACACTGAAGCTTTCTTT.